A single sample is the source of the 4 T cell receptor beta chains below, sequenced in a study of T cell responses to AZD1222 COVID-19 vaccine (dated by TCRdb to about 2021). The sample's time point label is to be understood as: baseline before first vaccination. Libraries were prepared through the immunoSEQ multiplex PCR assay. Sourced from immuneACCESS, this table was stored by TCRdb with only in-frame sequences that have V and J called. A share of the clones is absent; for the studies checked, an unresolved V gene accounts for under half, and the remainder has no known explanation. Recorded for this sample are 120,000 or so clones; roughly nine tenths of them occurred a single time. The top ten clones comprise 2.5% to 4% of the sample. The sequencing used peripheral blood, collected on day 0 of AZD1222 vaccination. The receptors were sampled from an adult in good health.

This chain connects TRBV9 to TRBJ2-1, with D maybe TRBD2 (5 bases). With 0 bases removed from V and 1 base from J, the gap between germline ends came to 11 bases. CDR1 and CDR2 (germline): SGDLS, YYNGEE. The CDR3 covers 16 residues. This CDR3 reads CASSVDTRGSYNEQFF. CDR3 bases: TGTGCCAGCAGCGTAGACACCCGAGGGTCCTACAATGAGCAGTTCTTC.

The rearrangement joins TRBV5-1 to TRBJ1-2; D is unclear. CDR1 and CDR2 (germline): SGHRS, YFSETQ. Trimming pared 0 bases from V and 2 bases from J, leaving 11 bases between. This CDR3 has 15 residues. As DNA, the CDR3 is TGCGCCAGCAGCTTGGTTGCGGGTCAGAACTATGGCTACACCTTC. It yields the protein CASSLVAGQNYGYTF.

V gene TRBV5-3 combines with J gene TRBJ1-2, with D possibly matching TRBD1 (6 bases). Being an ORF, TRBV5-3 has a function that is uncertain. Trimming left V 4 bases short and J 4 bases short, with 23 bases between. The CDR3 is 17 amino acids. The CDR3: CARSRLTASRGSYGYTF. DNA of the CDR3: TGTGCCAGAAGCCGGCTGACAGCGTCGAGGGGGTCCTATGGCTACACCTTC.

The genes are TRBV28 and TRBJ2-7; TRBD2 agrees at 8 bases. The length of the CDR3 is 15 residues. V was pared by 4 bases and J by 6 bases, with 11 bases of the junction left unmatched. Per germline, CDR1 MDHEN and CDR2 SYDVKM. CDR3 nucleotide sequence: TGTGCCAGCAGTTCAATCCGGGAGGGCATAGTCGAGCAGTACTTC. This gives the protein CASSSIREGIVEQYF.